The 20 T cell receptor beta chains below come from one sample, sequenced in a study of CD8+ T cells in alopecia areata. Patients with alopecia areata provided lesional scalp punch biopsies as well as peripheral blood. It was cDNA, reverse transcribed from extracted RNA, that served as the sequencing template. Here immunoSEQ multiplex PCR was the method, and the copy in TCRdb shows in-frame clones only, minus some. The sample has around 5,900 clones; around 60% are singletons. Source material: skin. These receptors were taken from a human donor with alopecia areata.

This clone is medium-sized by share. The chain uses TRBV18 and TRBJ2-3; 13 bases line up with TRBD2. This CDR3 is 18 amino acids long. J lost 3 bases, V lost 1 base, and 7 bases had no gene match. Germline V CDR1 and CDR2: KGHSH, LQKENI. The CDR3 region has the DNA TGTGCCAGCTCACCACGAAGGACTAGCGGGAGTTCAACAGATACGCAGTATTTT. It encodes CASSPRRTSGSSTDTQYF.

The V and J genes are TRBV7-9 and TRBJ2-3; D gene ambiguous. Per germline, CDR1 SEHNR and CDR2 FQNEAQ (reference sequence). The germline V and J ends were trimmed by 5 bases and 0 bases, with 12 bases remaining between them. The CDR3 runs 15 residues. The CDR3 loop is CASSPRSSSTDTQYF. In nucleotides, the CDR3 is TGTGCCAGCAGCCCCCGTTCCTCTAGCACAGATACGCAGTATTTT. Filled out from reference TRBV7-9 and TRBJ2-3, the complete variable domain reads DTGVSQNPRHKITKRGQNVTFRCDPISEHNRLYWYRQTLGQGPEFLTYFQNEAQLEKSRLLSDRFSAERPKGSFSTLEIQRTEQGDSAMYLCASSPRSSSTDTQYFGPGTRLTVL.

Sample share makes this clone medium-sized. This chain uses TRBV20-1 with TRBJ1-1; D call uncertain. CDR3 length: 11 residues. V gave up 7 bases and J gave up 2 bases, with 8 bases separating them. The germline V gene has CDR1 DFQATT and CDR2 SNEGSKA (reference sequence). The CDR3, as DNA: TGCAGTGTGGCAGTAAACACTGAAGCTTTCTTT. This sequence encodes CSVAVNTEAFF.

V is TRBV6-5 and J is TRBJ2-5; 11 positions match TRBD2. The CDR3 covers 13 residues. Germline trimming cut 6 bases from V and 11 bases from J; bases unmatched to any gene: 8. Germline V lookup: CDR1 MNHEY, CDR2 SVGAGI. The CDR3 is CASSPTSGREQYF. The CDR3 coding sequence is TGTGCCAGCAGCCCCACTAGCGGGAGAGAGCAGTACTTC.

The rearrangement links TRBV5-1 to TRBJ1-1, with D unresolved. This CDR3 has 11 amino acids. In germline, CDR1 is SGHRS, CDR2 YFSETQ. The germline V and J ends were trimmed by 3 bases and 10 bases, with 10 bases remaining between them. The DNA for the CDR3 is TGCGCCAGCAGCTACGGGAAGGGAGCTTTCTTT. This translates into CASSYGKGAFF.

The genes are TRBV5-1 and TRBJ2-5, with unresolved D. This CDR3 region has 12 residues. Germline CDR1 is SGHRS and CDR2 is YFSETQ. Between the trimmed V and J ends, which lost 0 bases and 5 bases, there was a span of 5 bases. This CDR3 is CASSLDSETQYF. CDR3 nucleotide sequence: TGCGCCAGCAGCTTGGATTCCGAGACCCAGTACTTC.

This clone has a handful of counts. The rearrangement joins TRBV18 to TRBJ2-5; TRBD1 is a possible D gene (6 bases). Germline assignment: CDR1 KGHSH and CDR2 LQKENI. V dropped 2 bases and J dropped 1 base, with 11 bases sitting between them. This CDR3 spans 15 amino acids. The CDR3 DNA is TGTGCCAGCTCACCAAGGCAGGGGACCCAAGAGACCCAGTACTTC. This encodes CASSPRQGTQETQYF.

This clone was seen a handful of times. The chain links TRBV19 to TRBJ2-1, with TRBD2 matching over 12 bases. After removal of 8 bases from V and 10 bases from J, the junction contained 18 bases not matched to a gene. The CDR3 runs 17 residues. Per the germline V gene, CDR1 is LNHDA and CDR2 is SQIVND (reference sequence). CDR3 DNA: TGTGCCAGTCGGGGGAATCCGTCTAGCGGGAGGGCTGGGGAGCAGTTCTTC. Its protein product is CASRGNPSSGRAGEQFF.

The table lists this clone with a few counts. V is TRBV4-2 and J is TRBJ1-5; D gene ambiguous. The germline V and J ends were trimmed by 0 bases and 7 bases, with 7 bases remaining between them. The germline V gene encodes CDR1 LGHNA and CDR2 YNFKEQ. The CDR3 consists of 13 residues. DNA of the CDR3: TGTGCCAGCAGCCAAGATCTACAGCAGCCCCAGCATTTT. It specifies CASSQDLQQPQHF.

The chain joins TRBV21-1 to TRBJ2-2; TRBD1, the D gene given by the table, was not confirmed from the DNA. TRBV21-1 is a pseudogene. The CDR3 totals 16 residues. The CDR3 region has the DNA TGTGCCAGCGGGAGAACAAACAGGGAAAGGACCGGGGAGCTGTTTTTT. Residues: CASGRTNRERTGELFF.

The rearrangement links TRBV6-1 to TRBJ1-5, with a tentative D call TRBD1 (5 bases). The CDR3 has 13 amino acids. Germline assignment: CDR1 MNHNS and CDR2 SASEGT. Trimming shortened V by 6 bases and J by 6 bases, and 12 bases separated the two germline ends. The CDR3 DNA reads TGTGCCAGCAGCCCCAGGGTCGGTCAGCCCCAGCATTTT. It yields the protein CASSPRVGQPQHF.

This clone was counted only a few times. V is TRBV6-5 and J is TRBJ2-6, with unresolved D. V lost 0 bases, J lost 0 bases, and 6 bases lay in between. The CDR3 covers 16 residues. The germline V gene has CDR1 MNHEY and CDR2 SVGAGI. The CDR3 protein is CASSYSSASGANVLTF. The CDR3 DNA reads TGTGCCAGCAGTTACTCGAGTGCCTCTGGGGCCAACGTCCTGACTTTC.

This chain uses TRBV7-6 with TRBJ2-7; 8 bases are a match to TRBD2. V shed 4 bases, J shed 4 bases, and the junction held 3 bases outside the gene matches. Germline V gene data show CDR1 as SGHVS and CDR2 as FNYEAQ. This CDR3 contains 13 residues. CDR3 DNA sequence: TGTGCCAGCAGCTCCGGACTAGCTTACGAGCAGTACTTC. This translates into CASSSGLAYEQYF.

The chain recombines TRBV19 with TRBJ1-4, with TRBD1 matching 11 bases. The CDR3 sequence is 13 residues long. V was clipped by 8 bases and J by 4 bases; unmatched bases: 0. CDR1 is LNHDA and CDR2 is SQIVND in the germline V gene (reference sequence). The CDR3 region is CASGTGGNEKLFF. For the CDR3, the DNA is TGTGCCAGTGGGACAGGGGGTAATGAAAAACTGTTTTTT. Based on the CDR3 plus reference TRBV19 and TRBJ1-4, the full variable domain is DGGITQSPKYLFRKEGQNVTLSCEQNLNHDAMYWYRQDPGQGLRLIYYSQIVNDFQKGDIAEGYSVSREKKESFPLTVTSAQKNPTAFYLCASGTGGNEKLFFGSGTQLSVL.

CDR3 sequence reads: CSVEETGKFTGELFF. The CDR3 region has the DNA TGCAGCGTTGAAGAAACAGGGAAGTTTACCGGGGAGCTGTTTTTT. V and J are TRBV29-1 and TRBJ2-2; possibly TRBD1 for D (6 bases). The germline V gene has CDR1 SQVTM and CDR2 ANQGSEA. This CDR3 contains 15 residues. Trimming cost V 0 bases and J 5 bases, with 13 bases left between them.

The rearrangement uses TRBV5-1 and TRBJ1-4; TRBD1 is a possible D gene (5 bases). Germline-derived CDR1 and CDR2 are SGHRS and YFSETQ. V lost 5 bases and J 8 bases, leaving 13 bases between the germline ends. CDR3 length: 13 amino acids. The CDR3 sequence is CASRDSEAEKLFF. The CDR3 bases are TGCGCCAGCAGAGACAGCGAGGCGGAAAAACTGTTTTTT.

The chain links TRBV19 to TRBJ2-1; no clear D. This CDR3 is built from 12 residues. Per the germline V gene, CDR1 is LNHDA and CDR2 is SQIVND (reference sequence). Trimming cost V 6 bases and J 7 bases, with 10 bases left between them. In DNA, the CDR3 is TGTGCCAGTAGCCCTCAGCTAAATGAGCAGTTCTTC. This encodes CASSPQLNEQFF. Full variable domain (missing parts from reference TRBV19 and TRBJ2-1): DGGITQSPKYLFRKEGQNVTLSCEQNLNHDAMYWYRQDPGQGLRLIYYSQIVNDFQKGDIAEGYSVSREKKESFPLTVTSAQKNPTAFYLCASSPQLNEQFFGPGTRLTVL.

This clone was found a few times. The V and J genes are TRBV12-5 and TRBJ2-6; D may be TRBD1 (5 bases). The CDR3 has 12 residues. V shed 6 bases and J shed 12 bases, with 12 bases lying between them. Germline CDR1 and CDR2: LGHNT and FRNRAP. In DNA form, the CDR3 reads TGTGCTAGTGGAACAGGATCTGGCGTCCTGACTTTC. Protein product: CASGTGSGVLTF. The full variable domain, completed using reference TRBV12-5 and TRBJ2-6, is DARVTQTPRHKVTEMGQEVTMRCQPILGHNTVFWYRQTMMQGLELLAYFRNRAPLDDSGMPKDRFSAEMPDATLATLKIQPSEPRDSAVYFCASGTGSGVLTFGAGSRLTVL.

This chain connects TRBV15 to TRBJ2-1; unclear D gene. The germline V and J ends were trimmed by 10 bases and 6 bases, with 16 bases remaining between them. Looked up from germline, CDR1 is LNHNV and CDR2 is YYDKDF (reference sequence). The CDR3 is 13 residues long. The CDR3 loop is CAISLGRSNEQFF. The CDR3 region has the DNA TGTGCCATCTCATTGGGAAGGTCCAATGAGCAGTTCTTC.

The chain uses TRBV6-5 and TRBJ1-1, with a weak D call TRBD1 (6 bases). The germline gives CDR1 MNHEY, CDR2 SVGAGI. The CDR3 consists of 14 residues. V was shortened by 4 bases and J by 11 bases, with 20 bases between the two germline ends. The CDR3 nucleotides read TGTGCCAGCAGTTTTGGGGGGGCCCTCCGAAGGGCTTTCTTT. Translating it yields CASSFGGALRRAFF.